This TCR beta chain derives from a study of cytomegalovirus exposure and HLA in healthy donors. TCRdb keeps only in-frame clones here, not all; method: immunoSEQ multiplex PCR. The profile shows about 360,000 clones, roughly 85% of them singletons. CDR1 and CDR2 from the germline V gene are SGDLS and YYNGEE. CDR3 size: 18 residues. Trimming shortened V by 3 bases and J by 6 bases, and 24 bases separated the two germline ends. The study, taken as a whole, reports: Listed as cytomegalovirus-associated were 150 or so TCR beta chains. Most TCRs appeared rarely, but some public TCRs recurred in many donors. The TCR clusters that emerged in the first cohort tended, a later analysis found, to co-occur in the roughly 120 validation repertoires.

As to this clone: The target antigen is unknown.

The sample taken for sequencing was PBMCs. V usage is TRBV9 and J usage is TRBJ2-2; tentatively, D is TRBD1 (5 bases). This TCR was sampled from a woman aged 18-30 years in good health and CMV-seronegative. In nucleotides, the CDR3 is TGTGCCAGCAGCGCCCAGGGAATTAGCTCCGTAAGGGCCGGGGAGCTGTTTTTT. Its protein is CASSAQGISSVRAGELFF.